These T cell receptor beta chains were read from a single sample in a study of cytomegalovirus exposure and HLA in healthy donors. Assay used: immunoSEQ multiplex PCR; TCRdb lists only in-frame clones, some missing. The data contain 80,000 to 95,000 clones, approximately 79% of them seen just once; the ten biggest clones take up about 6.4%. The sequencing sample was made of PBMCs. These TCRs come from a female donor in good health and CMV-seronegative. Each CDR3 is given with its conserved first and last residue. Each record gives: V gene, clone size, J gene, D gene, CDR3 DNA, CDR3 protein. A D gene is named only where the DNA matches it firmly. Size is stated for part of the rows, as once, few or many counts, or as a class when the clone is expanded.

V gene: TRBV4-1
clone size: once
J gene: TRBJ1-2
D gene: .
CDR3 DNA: TGCGCCAGCAGCCAAGTGACAGTCAGTCTATATGGCTACACCTTC
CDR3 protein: CASSQVTVSLYGYTF

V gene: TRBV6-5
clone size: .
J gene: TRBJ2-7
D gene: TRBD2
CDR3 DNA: TGTGCCAGCAGTTACCGCTTGCAGGGAGGGGAGCAGTACTTC
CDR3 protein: CASSYRLQGGEQYF

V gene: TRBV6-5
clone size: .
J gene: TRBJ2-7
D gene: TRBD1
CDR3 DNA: TGTGCCAGCAGTTACACAAGGCAGGGGGCGTACGAGCAGTACTTC
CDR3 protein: CASSYTRQGAYEQYF

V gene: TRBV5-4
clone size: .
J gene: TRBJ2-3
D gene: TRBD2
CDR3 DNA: TGTGCCAGCAGCTTCCGACACGGGACTAGCGGGAGGACAGATACGCAGTATTTT
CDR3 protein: CASSFRHGTSGRTDTQYF

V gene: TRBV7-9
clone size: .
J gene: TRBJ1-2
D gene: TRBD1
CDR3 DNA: TGTGCCAGCAGCGTAACCCGCCGGGACAGGGTATTTCCCTATGGCTACACCTTC
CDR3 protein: CASSVTRRDRVFPYGYTF

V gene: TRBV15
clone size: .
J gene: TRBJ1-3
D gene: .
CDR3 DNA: TGTGCCACCAGCAGAGAAACAGGGCCTTCTGGAAACACCATATATTTT
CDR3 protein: CATSRETGPSGNTIYF

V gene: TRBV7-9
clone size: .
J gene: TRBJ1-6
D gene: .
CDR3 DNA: TGTGCCAGCAGCTTTGGGGGGAGTAATTCACCCCTCCACTTT
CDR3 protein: CASSFGGSNSPLHF

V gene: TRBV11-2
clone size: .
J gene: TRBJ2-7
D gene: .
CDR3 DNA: TGTGCCAGCAGCCCTACCGACAGGACCTACGAGCAGTACTTC
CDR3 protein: CASSPTDRTYEQYF

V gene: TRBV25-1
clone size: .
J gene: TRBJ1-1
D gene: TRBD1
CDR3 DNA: TGTGCCAGCAGTGAACGGCTCAAGGGGGCTGATACTGAAGCTTTCTTT
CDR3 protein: CASSERLKGADTEAFF

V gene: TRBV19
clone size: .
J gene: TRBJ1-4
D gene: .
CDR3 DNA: TGTGCCAGTAGTGGGGGCAGGAATGAAAAACTGTTTTTT
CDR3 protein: CASSGGRNEKLFF

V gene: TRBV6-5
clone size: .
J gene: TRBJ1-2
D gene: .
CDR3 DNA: TGTGCCAGCAGGCAGGGAAACTCTGGCTACACCTTC
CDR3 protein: CASRQGNSGYTF

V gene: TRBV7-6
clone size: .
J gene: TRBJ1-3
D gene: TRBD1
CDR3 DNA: TGTGCCAGCAGCGTAGGGCCCGCAGGGGGAGGAAACACCATATATTTT
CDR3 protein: CASSVGPAGGGNTIYF

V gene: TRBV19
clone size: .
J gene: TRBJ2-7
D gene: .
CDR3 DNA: TGTGCCAGTAGTGGGGCCTTCAGGGCGTCCTACGAGCAGTACTTC
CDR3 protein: CASSGAFRASYEQYF

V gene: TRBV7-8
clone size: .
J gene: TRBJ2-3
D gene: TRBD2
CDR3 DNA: TGTGCCAGCAGCTTAGTTGGGACTAGCGGGGGCACAGATACGCAGTATTTT
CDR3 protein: CASSLVGTSGGTDTQYF

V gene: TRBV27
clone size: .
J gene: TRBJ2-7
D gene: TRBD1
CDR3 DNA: TGTGCCAGCAGTTCAAGGACAGGGAAGGCCTACGAGCAGTACTTC
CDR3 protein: CASSSRTGKAYEQYF

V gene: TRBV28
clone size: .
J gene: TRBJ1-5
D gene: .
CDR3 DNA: TGTGCCAGCAGTTTATCAGGCGGACGAGCGGGTTATCAGCCCCAGCATTTT
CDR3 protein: CASSLSGGRAGYQPQHF

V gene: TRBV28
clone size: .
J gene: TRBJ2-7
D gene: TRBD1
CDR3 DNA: TGTGCCAGCAGAGAAGGGACAGGCACCTACGAGCAGTACTTC
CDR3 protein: CASREGTGTYEQYF

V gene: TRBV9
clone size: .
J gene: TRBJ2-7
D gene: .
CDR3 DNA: TGTGCCAGCAGCACCACCGGGACTCCTCTAAGCGAGCAGTACTTC
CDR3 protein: CASSTTGTPLSEQYF

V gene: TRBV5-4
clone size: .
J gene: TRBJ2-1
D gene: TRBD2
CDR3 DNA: TGTGCCAGCACCTACGGACTAGCGGGAGTTCTTGATGAGCAGTTCTTC
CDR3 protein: CASTYGLAGVLDEQFF

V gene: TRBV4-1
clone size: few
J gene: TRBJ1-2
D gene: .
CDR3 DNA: TGCGCCAGCAGCCAGGGGGACGGGGGGGCTGGCTACACCTTC
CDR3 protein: CASSQGDGGAGYTF

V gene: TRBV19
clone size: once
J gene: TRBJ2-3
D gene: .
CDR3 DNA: TGTGCCAGTAGTATAAACGACAGGTCGATGGCGACAGATACGCAGTATTTT
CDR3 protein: CASSINDRSMATDTQYF

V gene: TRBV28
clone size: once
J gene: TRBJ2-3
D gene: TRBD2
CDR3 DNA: TGTGCCAGCAATACAGCGACTAGCGGGAGGGCCCGCGCAGATACGCAGTATTTT
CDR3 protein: CASNTATSGRARADTQYF

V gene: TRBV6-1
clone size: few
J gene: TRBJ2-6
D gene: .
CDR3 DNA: TGTGCCAGCAGTGAAGGGAGGTCTGGGGCCAACGTCCTGACTTTC
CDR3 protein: CASSEGRSGANVLTF

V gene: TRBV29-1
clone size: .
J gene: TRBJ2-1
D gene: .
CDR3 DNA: TGCAGCGTTGATCCGGGGGACAGTTTTCAGTATGAGCAGTTCTTC
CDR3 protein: CSVDPGDSFQYEQFF

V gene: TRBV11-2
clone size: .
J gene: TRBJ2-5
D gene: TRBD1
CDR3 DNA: TGTGCCAGCAGCTTAGGAACGACAGGGAAAGGCCAAGAGACCCAGTACTTC
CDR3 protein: CASSLGTTGKGQETQYF

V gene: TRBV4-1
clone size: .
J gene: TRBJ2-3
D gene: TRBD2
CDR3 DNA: TGCGCCAGCAGCCCAGTAGCGGGAGCGGGCACAGATACGCAGTATTTT
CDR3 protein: CASSPVAGAGTDTQYF

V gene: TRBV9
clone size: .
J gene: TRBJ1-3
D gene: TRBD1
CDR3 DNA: TGTGCCAGCAGCGTGTTAGGGGGCATCTCTGGAAACACCATATATTTT
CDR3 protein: CASSVLGGISGNTIYF

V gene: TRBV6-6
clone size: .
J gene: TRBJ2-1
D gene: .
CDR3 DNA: TGTGCCAGCGGACACGGGACTTCCAGTGAGCAGTTCTTC
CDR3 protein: CASGHGTSSEQFF

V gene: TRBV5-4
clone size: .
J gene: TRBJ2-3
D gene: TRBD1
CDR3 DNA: TGTGCCAGCAGCTTTGGGGGACAGGGGACAGATACGCAGTATTTT
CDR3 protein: CASSFGGQGTDTQYF

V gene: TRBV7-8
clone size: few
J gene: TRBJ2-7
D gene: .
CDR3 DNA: TGTGCCAGCAGCTTAGCGGGGGCCCTGGGGGAGCAGTACTTC
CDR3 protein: CASSLAGALGEQYF

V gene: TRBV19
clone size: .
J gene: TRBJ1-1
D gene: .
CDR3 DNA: TGTGCCAGTAGAACTACAGGGTCTGAAGCTTTCTTT
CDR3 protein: CASRTTGSEAFF

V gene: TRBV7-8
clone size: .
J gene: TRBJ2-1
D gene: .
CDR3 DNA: TGTGCCAGCAGCTTCTCCTACTACAATGAGCAGTTCTTC
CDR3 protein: CASSFSYYNEQFF

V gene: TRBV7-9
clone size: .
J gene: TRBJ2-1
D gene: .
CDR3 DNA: TGTGCCAGCAGCTTATCTGGGGCCACTGGGAATGAGCAGTTCTTC
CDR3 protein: CASSLSGATGNEQFF

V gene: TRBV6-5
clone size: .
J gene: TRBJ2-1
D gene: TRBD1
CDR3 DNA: TGTGCCAGCAGTTTTCTGGGACAGGGCGCGTACAATGAGCAGTTCTTC
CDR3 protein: CASSFLGQGAYNEQFF

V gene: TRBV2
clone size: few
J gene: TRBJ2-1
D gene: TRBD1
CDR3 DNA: TGTGCCAGCAGTTACAGGGGTTCCTACAATGAGCAGTTCTTC
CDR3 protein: CASSYRGSYNEQFF

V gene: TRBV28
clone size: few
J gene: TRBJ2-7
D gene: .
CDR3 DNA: TGTGCCAGCAGTTCGTGGCCCTCCTACGAGCAGTACTTC
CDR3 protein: CASSSWPSYEQYF

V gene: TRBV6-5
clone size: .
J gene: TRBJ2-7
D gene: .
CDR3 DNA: TGTGCCAGCAGCCCGATGGGGCGGGGAGAGCAGTACTTC
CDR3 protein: CASSPMGRGEQYF

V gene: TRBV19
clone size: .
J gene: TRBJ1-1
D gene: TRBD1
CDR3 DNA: TGTGCCAGTAGTAGCCCGACAGGGGCAGTGAACACTGAAGCTTTCTTT
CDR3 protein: CASSSPTGAVNTEAFF

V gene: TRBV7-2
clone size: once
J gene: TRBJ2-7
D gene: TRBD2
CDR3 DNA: TGTGCCAGCAGCTTAAGCGGGAGGCTCTACGAGCAGTACTTC
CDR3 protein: CASSLSGRLYEQYF

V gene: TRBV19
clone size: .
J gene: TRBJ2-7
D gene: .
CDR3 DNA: TGTGCCAGTAGTTCATGGACAGCCCCGGCTGAGCAGTACTTC
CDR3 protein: CASSSWTAPAEQYF

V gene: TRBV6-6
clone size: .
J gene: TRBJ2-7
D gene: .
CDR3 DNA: TGTGCCAGCAGTTACGGGGGACTCAACTACGAGCAGTACTTC
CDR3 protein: CASSYGGLNYEQYF

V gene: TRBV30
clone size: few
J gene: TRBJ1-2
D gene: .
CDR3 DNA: TGTGCCTGCCCACAGGTAGGGTATGGCTACACCTTC
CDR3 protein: CACPQVGYGYTF

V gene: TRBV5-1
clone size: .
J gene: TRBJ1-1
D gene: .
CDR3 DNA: TGCGCCAGCACAGACACCATGAACACTGAAGCTTTCTTT
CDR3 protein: CASTDTMNTEAFF

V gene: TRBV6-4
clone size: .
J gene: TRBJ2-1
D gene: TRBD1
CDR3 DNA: TGTGCCAGCAGTGATGGACAGGGGGCGGATGAGCAGTTCTTC
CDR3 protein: CASSDGQGADEQFF

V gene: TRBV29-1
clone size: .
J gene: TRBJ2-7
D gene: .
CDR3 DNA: TGCAGCGTGACAGGTCGCCTCTTCTACGAGCAGTACTTC
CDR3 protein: CSVTGRLFYEQYF

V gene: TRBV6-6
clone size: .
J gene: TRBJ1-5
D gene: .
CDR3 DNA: TGTGCCAGCAGTTTTAACATCGGAGATCAGCCCCAGCATTTT
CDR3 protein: CASSFNIGDQPQHF

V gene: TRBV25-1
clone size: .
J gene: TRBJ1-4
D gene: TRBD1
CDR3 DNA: TGTGCCAGCACCCCGGGACAGGGGGCAGAAAAACTGTTTTTT
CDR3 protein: CASTPGQGAEKLFF

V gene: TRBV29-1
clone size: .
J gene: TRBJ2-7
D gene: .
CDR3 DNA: TGCAGCGTTGTCAAAAATTCCAACGAGCAGTACTTC
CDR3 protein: CSVVKNSNEQYF

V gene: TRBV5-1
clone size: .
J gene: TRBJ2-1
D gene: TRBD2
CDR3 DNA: TGCGCCAGCAGCTTGGTGGGGATAGCGGGCCCCAATGAGCAGTTCTTC
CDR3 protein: CASSLVGIAGPNEQFF

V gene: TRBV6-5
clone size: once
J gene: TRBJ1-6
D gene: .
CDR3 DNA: TGTGCCAGCAGTCCAGACAGAAGGAATTCACCCCTCCACTTT
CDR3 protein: CASSPDRRNSPLHF

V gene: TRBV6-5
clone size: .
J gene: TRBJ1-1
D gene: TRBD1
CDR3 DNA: TGTGCCAGCAGTTACCTGACAGGGGGGGACACTGAAGCTTTCTTT
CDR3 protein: CASSYLTGGDTEAFF

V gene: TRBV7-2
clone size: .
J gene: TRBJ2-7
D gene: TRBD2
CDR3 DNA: TGTGCCAGCAGCTTAGGTAGCGGGGATTCCTACGAGCAGTACTTC
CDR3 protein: CASSLGSGDSYEQYF

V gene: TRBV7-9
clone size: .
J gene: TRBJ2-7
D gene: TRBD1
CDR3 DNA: TGTGCCAGCAGCCAGGCGTCTTGGACCGGGACAGGGGTATACGAGCAGTACTTC
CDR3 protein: CASSQASWTGTGVYEQYF